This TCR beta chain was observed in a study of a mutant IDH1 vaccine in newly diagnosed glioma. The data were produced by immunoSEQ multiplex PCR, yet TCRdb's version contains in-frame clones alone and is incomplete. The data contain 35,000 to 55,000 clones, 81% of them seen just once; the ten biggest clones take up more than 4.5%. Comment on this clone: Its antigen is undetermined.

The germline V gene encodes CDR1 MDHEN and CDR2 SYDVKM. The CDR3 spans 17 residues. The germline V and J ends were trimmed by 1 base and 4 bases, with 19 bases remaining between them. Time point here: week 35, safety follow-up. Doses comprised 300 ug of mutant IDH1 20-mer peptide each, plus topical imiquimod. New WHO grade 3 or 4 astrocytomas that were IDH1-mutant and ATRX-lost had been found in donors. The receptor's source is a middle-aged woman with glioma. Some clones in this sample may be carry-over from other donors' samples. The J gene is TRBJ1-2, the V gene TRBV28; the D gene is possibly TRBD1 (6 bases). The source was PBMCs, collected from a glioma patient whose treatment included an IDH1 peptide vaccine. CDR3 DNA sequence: TGTGCCAGCAGTTTATTCGCGGCAGGGGTGGGGTTCTATGGCTACACCTTC. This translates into CASSLFAAGVGFYGYTF.